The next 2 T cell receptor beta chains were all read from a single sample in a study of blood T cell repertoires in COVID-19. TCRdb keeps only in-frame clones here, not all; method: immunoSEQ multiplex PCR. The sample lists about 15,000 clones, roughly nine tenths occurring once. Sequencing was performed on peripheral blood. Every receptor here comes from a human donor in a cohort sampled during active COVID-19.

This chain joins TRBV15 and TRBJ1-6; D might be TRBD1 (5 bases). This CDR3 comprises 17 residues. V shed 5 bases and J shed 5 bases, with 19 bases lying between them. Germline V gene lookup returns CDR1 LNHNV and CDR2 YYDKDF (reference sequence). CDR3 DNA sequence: TGTGCCACCAGCTCACTGAGGGGCGGGGCGCATAATTCACCCCTCCACTTT. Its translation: CATSSLRGGAHNSPLHF.

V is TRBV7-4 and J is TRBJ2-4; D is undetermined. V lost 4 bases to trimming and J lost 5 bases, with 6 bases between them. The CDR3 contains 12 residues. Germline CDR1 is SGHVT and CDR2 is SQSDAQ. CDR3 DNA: TGTGCCAGCAGCTCCCAGGAAAACATTCAGTACTTC. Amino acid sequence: CASSSQENIQYF. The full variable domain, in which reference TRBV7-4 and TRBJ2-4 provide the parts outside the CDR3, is GAGVSQSPRYKVAKRGRDVALRCDSISGHVTLYWYRQTLGQGSEVLTYSQSDAQRDKSGRPSGRFSAERPERSVSTLKIQRTEQGDSAVYLCASSSQENIQYFGAGTRLSVL.